Sequencing of this T cell receptor (beta chain) was carried out in a study of blood T cell repertoires in COVID-19. Using immunoSEQ multiplex PCR, the repertoire was profiled, and TCRdb retains in-frame clones only, with some absent. The table shows roughly 230,000 clones, with about 83% occurring only once. This CDR3 region has 11 residues. V dropped 2 bases and J dropped 11 bases, with 10 bases sitting between them. In this sample, this clone turned up a few times. Sample: peripheral blood. The chain has TRBV12-3 or TRBV12-4 and TRBJ2-7, with a tentative D call TRBD2 (6 bases). This sequence originates from a woman aged 50 to 60 with acute or convalescent COVID-19. CDR3 bases: TGTGCCAGCAGTTTAACGGGAGTTAAGTACTTC. The encoded protein is CASSLTGVKYF.